This T cell receptor beta chain was documented in a study of CD8+CD57+ T cells in acquired aplastic anemia. The template used for profiling TCR beta VDJ and CDR3 was genomic DNA. TCRdb itself ran the reads through MiXCR, one entry per CDR3 protein. This table has around 170,000 distinct CDR3 sequences, 40% to 50% appearing once. This clonotype showed up many times. Its antigen is not known. All patients picked for sequencing had shown, by flow cytometry, an expansion of CD8+CD57+ cells. General observations from the study: Controls and patients did not differ significantly in CD8+ Simpson's diversity.

Trimming cost V 0 bases and J 8 bases, with 5 bases left between them. The V gene's germline CDR1 is LGHNA and CDR2 YNFKEQ. This CDR3 has 13 amino acids. This sequence originates from a human donor with aplastic anemia. The sequenced sample consisted of sorted CD4+, CD8+, or CD8+CD57+ T cells (not recorded which) from PBMCs. The chain joins TRBV4-2 to TRBJ1-6, with unresolved D. Written as DNA, the CDR3 is TGTGCCAGCAGCCAAGATGTTGATTCACCCCTCCACTTT. Translated: CASSQDVDSPLHF.